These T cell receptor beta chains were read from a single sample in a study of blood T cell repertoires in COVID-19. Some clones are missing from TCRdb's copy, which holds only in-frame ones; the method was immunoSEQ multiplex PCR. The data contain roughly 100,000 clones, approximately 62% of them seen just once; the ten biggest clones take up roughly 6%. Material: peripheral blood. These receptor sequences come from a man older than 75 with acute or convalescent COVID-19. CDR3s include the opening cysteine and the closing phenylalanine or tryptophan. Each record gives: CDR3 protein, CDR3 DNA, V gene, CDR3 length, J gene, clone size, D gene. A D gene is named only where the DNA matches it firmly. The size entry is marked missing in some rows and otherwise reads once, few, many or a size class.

CDR3aa: CASSVLGGPATNEKLFF; CDR3nt: TGTGCCAGCAGCGTTTTAGGGGGCCCTGCAACTAATGAAAAACTGTTTTTT; v_gene: TRBV7-8; len: 17; j_gene: TRBJ1-4; abundance: many; d_gene: TRBD1
CDR3aa: CASSYLNNEQFF; CDR3nt: TGTGCCAGCAGTTATTTAAACAATGAGCAGTTCTTC; v_gene: TRBV6-5; len: 12; j_gene: TRBJ2-1; abundance: NA; d_gene: NA
CDR3aa: CASSLERGFPYF; CDR3nt: TGTGCCAGCAGCTTGGAACGGGGGTTCCCTTACTTC; v_gene: TRBV5-6; len: 12; j_gene: TRBJ2-5; abundance: NA; d_gene: NA
CDR3aa: CASSSRRTGGISSNQPQHF; CDR3nt: TGCGCCAGCAGCTCCCGGAGGACAGGGGGTATAAGCAGCAATCAGCCCCAGCATTTT; v_gene: TRBV5-1; len: 19; j_gene: TRBJ1-5; abundance: NA; d_gene: TRBD1
CDR3aa: CASTGLASYNEQFF; CDR3nt: TGTGCCAGCACTGGACTAGCCTCCTACAATGAGCAGTTCTTC; v_gene: TRBV27; len: 14; j_gene: TRBJ2-1; abundance: NA; d_gene: TRBD2
CDR3aa: CASSLERSDWYF; CDR3nt: TGTGCCAGCAGCTTGGAGAGGTCGGATTGGTACTTC; v_gene: TRBV5-4; len: 12; j_gene: TRBJ2-7; abundance: few; d_gene: NA
CDR3aa: CASALSGYTDTQYF; CDR3nt: TGCGCCAGCGCCCTGAGCGGGTACACAGATACGCAGTATTTT; v_gene: TRBV10-2; len: 14; j_gene: TRBJ2-3; abundance: NA; d_gene: NA
CDR3aa: CAIGGDRGTEAFF; CDR3nt: TGTGCCATCGGGGGGGACAGGGGAACTGAAGCTTTCTTT; v_gene: TRBV28; len: 13; j_gene: TRBJ1-1; abundance: NA; d_gene: TRBD1
CDR3aa: CASSYGTGGNNQPQHF; CDR3nt: TGTGCCAGCAGCTACGGGACAGGGGGGAACAATCAGCCCCAGCATTTT; v_gene: TRBV5-6; len: 16; j_gene: TRBJ1-5; abundance: NA; d_gene: TRBD1
CDR3aa: CASSRAATANTGELFF; CDR3nt: TGTGCCAGCAGCCGTGCCGCGACTGCGAACACCGGGGAGCTGTTTTTT; v_gene: TRBV7-9; len: 16; j_gene: TRBJ2-2; abundance: NA; d_gene: NA
CDR3aa: CASSLDRAPGNTIYF; CDR3nt: TGTGCCAGCAGTCTGGACAGGGCTCCTGGAAACACCATATATTTT; v_gene: TRBV27; len: 15; j_gene: TRBJ1-3; abundance: NA; d_gene: TRBD1
CDR3aa: CASSRLASTDTQYF; CDR3nt: TGCGCCAGCAGCCGGTTAGCAAGCACAGATACGCAGTATTTT; v_gene: TRBV4-3; len: 14; j_gene: TRBJ2-3; abundance: NA; d_gene: NA
CDR3aa: CASSQLRANEQFF; CDR3nt: TGCGCCAGCAGCCAATTGAGGGCCAATGAGCAGTTCTTC; v_gene: TRBV4-3; len: 13; j_gene: TRBJ2-1; abundance: once; d_gene: NA
CDR3aa: CATQYASSTEAFF; CDR3nt: TGTGCCACCCAATACGCTTCGAGCACTGAAGCTTTCTTT; v_gene: TRBV28; len: 13; j_gene: TRBJ1-1; abundance: NA; d_gene: NA
CDR3aa: CASSREPPGGEQFF; CDR3nt: TGTGCCAGCTCACGGGAGCCGCCTGGCGGTGAGCAGTTCTTC; v_gene: TRBV18; len: 14; j_gene: TRBJ2-1; abundance: NA; d_gene: NA
CDR3aa: CATASPPTDTQYF; CDR3nt: TGTGCCACCGCCAGTCCCCCCACAGATACGCAGTATTTT; v_gene: TRBV24-1; len: 13; j_gene: TRBJ2-3; abundance: NA; d_gene: NA
CDR3aa: CASSPVAETRNEQFF; CDR3nt: TGTGCCAGCTCACCAGTCGCGGAGACGCGCAATGAGCAGTTCTTC; v_gene: TRBV18; len: 15; j_gene: TRBJ2-1; abundance: once; d_gene: NA
CDR3aa: CASSLEVPEKLFF; CDR3nt: TGTGCCAGCAGTTTGGAGGTCCCTGAAAAACTGTTTTTT; v_gene: TRBV28; len: 13; j_gene: TRBJ1-4; abundance: NA; d_gene: NA
CDR3aa: CASSSNSYEQYF; CDR3nt: TGCGCCAGCAGCTCCAACAGCTACGAGCAGTACTTC; v_gene: TRBV5-1; len: 12; j_gene: TRBJ2-7; abundance: NA; d_gene: NA
CDR3aa: CASSISGSGANVLTF; CDR3nt: TGTGCCAGTAGTATCTCGGGATCTGGGGCCAACGTCCTGACTTTC; v_gene: TRBV19; len: 15; j_gene: TRBJ2-6; abundance: NA; d_gene: NA
CDR3aa: CASSSGTGTTGNTIYF; CDR3nt: TGTGCCAGCAGTTCCGGGACAGGGACGACTGGAAACACCATATATTTT; v_gene: TRBV2; len: 16; j_gene: TRBJ1-3; abundance: NA; d_gene: TRBD1
CDR3aa: CASSPPLSGVVNEQFF; CDR3nt: TGTGCCAGCAGCCCCCCCCTTTCCGGGGTCGTCAATGAGCAGTTCTTC; v_gene: TRBV27; len: 16; j_gene: TRBJ2-1; abundance: once; d_gene: NA
CDR3aa: CASSLSGATDTQYF; CDR3nt: TGTGCCAGCAGTTTAAGCGGGGCCACAGATACGCAGTATTTT; v_gene: TRBV28; len: 14; j_gene: TRBJ2-3; abundance: NA; d_gene: TRBD2
CDR3aa: CASNAGGRGELFF; CDR3nt: TGTGCCAGTAATGCGGGGGGGCGCGGGGAGCTGTTTTTT; v_gene: TRBV19; len: 13; j_gene: TRBJ2-2; abundance: NA; d_gene: TRBD2
CDR3aa: CASSLAGYQETQYF; CDR3nt: TGTGCCAGCAGCTTGGCGGGGTACCAAGAGACCCAGTACTTC; v_gene: TRBV5-4; len: 14; j_gene: TRBJ2-5; abundance: few; d_gene: NA
CDR3aa: CASSQDYGDRPFYEQYF; CDR3nt: TGCGCCAGCAGCCAAGATTACGGGGACAGGCCCTTTTACGAGCAGTACTTC; v_gene: TRBV4-1; len: 17; j_gene: TRBJ2-7; abundance: NA; d_gene: TRBD1
CDR3aa: CSASQPGGFGNTIYF; CDR3nt: TGCAGTGCTAGTCAGCCCGGGGGATTCGGAAACACCATATATTTT; v_gene: TRBV20-1; len: 15; j_gene: TRBJ1-3; abundance: NA; d_gene: NA
CDR3aa: CASTWGQGTDTQYF; CDR3nt: TGTGCCAGTACCTGGGGGCAGGGCACAGATACGCAGTATTTT; v_gene: TRBV19; len: 14; j_gene: TRBJ2-3; abundance: NA; d_gene: NA
CDR3aa: CASSKTGVEEQYF; CDR3nt: TGTGCCAGCAGCAAGACAGGGGTGGAGGAGCAGTACTTC; v_gene: TRBV6-5; len: 13; j_gene: TRBJ2-7; abundance: NA; d_gene: TRBD1
CDR3aa: CSVEEDGTYGYTF; CDR3nt: TGCAGCGTTGAGGAGGACGGCACTTATGGCTACACCTTC; v_gene: TRBV29-1; len: 13; j_gene: TRBJ1-2; abundance: NA; d_gene: NA
CDR3aa: CASSDHQGVGELFF; CDR3nt: TGTGCCAGCAGTGACCATCAGGGGGTCGGGGAGCTGTTTTTT; v_gene: TRBV6-4; len: 14; j_gene: TRBJ2-2; abundance: NA; d_gene: TRBD1
CDR3aa: CASSLLGAGVDTQYF; CDR3nt: TGTGCCAGCAGCTTGTTGGGAGCGGGAGTAGATACGCAGTATTTT; v_gene: TRBV5-8; len: 15; j_gene: TRBJ2-3; abundance: NA; d_gene: TRBD2
CDR3aa: CASSLVYNNSPLHF; CDR3nt: TGTGCCAGCAGCTTAGTTTACAATAATTCACCCCTCCACTTT; v_gene: TRBV11-2; len: 14; j_gene: TRBJ1-6; abundance: few; d_gene: NA
CDR3aa: CASSLGGYGYTF; CDR3nt: TGTGCCAGCAGCTTGGGGGGCTATGGCTACACCTTC; v_gene: TRBV7-9; len: 12; j_gene: TRBJ1-2; abundance: NA; d_gene: NA
CDR3aa: CASSNVQGEDYGYTF; CDR3nt: TGTGCCAGCAGCAACGTACAGGGGGAGGACTATGGCTACACCTTC; v_gene: TRBV28; len: 15; j_gene: TRBJ1-2; abundance: NA; d_gene: TRBD1
CDR3aa: CASSSTGGSGYTF; CDR3nt: TGTGCCAGTAGTTCGACAGGCGGGTCCGGCTACACCTTC; v_gene: TRBV19; len: 13; j_gene: TRBJ1-2; abundance: few; d_gene: NA
CDR3aa: CSVEERSRYNEQFF; CDR3nt: TGCAGCGTTGAAGAGAGGAGTCGGTACAATGAGCAGTTCTTC; v_gene: TRBV29-1; len: 14; j_gene: TRBJ2-1; abundance: NA; d_gene: NA
CDR3aa: CASGRGGSLTDTQYF; CDR3nt: TGTGCCAGCGGGAGGGGCGGGAGTTTGACAGATACGCAGTATTTT; v_gene: TRBV6-5; len: 15; j_gene: TRBJ2-3; abundance: NA; d_gene: TRBD2
CDR3aa: CASSLTSGRFDEQFF; CDR3nt: TGTGCCAGCAGTTTAACTAGCGGGAGGTTCGATGAGCAGTTCTTC; v_gene: TRBV27; len: 15; j_gene: TRBJ2-1; abundance: NA; d_gene: TRBD2
CDR3aa: CASSSSPGQGNYNEQFF; CDR3nt: TGTGCCAGCAGCTCCTCCCCGGGACAGGGGAACTACAATGAGCAGTTCTTC; v_gene: TRBV7-9; len: 17; j_gene: TRBJ2-1; abundance: NA; d_gene: TRBD1
CDR3aa: CASGLAPYEQYF; CDR3nt: TGTGCCTCTGGACTAGCGCCGTACGAGCAGTACTTC; v_gene: TRBV10-3; len: 12; j_gene: TRBJ2-7; abundance: NA; d_gene: TRBD2
CDR3aa: CASSFDTGQPTNEKLFF; CDR3nt: TGTGCCAGCAGTTTCGACACGGGACAGCCAACTAATGAAAAACTGTTTTTT; v_gene: TRBV6-2/TRBV6-3; len: 17; j_gene: TRBJ1-4; abundance: NA; d_gene: TRBD1